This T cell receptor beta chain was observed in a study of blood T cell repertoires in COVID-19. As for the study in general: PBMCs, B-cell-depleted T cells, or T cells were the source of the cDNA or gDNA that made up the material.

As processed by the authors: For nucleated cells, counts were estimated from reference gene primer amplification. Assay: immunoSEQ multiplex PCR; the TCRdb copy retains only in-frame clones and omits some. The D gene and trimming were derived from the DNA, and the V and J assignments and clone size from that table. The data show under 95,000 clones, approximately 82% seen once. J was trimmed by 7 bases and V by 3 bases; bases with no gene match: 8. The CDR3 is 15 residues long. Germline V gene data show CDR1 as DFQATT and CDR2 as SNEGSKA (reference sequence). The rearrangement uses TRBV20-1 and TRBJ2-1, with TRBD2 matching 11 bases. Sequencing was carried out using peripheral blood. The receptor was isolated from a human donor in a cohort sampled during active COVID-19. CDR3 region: CSASFLAGGGNEQFF. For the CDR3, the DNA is TGCAGTGCTAGTTTCCTAGCGGGGGGCGGTAATGAGCAGTTCTTC.